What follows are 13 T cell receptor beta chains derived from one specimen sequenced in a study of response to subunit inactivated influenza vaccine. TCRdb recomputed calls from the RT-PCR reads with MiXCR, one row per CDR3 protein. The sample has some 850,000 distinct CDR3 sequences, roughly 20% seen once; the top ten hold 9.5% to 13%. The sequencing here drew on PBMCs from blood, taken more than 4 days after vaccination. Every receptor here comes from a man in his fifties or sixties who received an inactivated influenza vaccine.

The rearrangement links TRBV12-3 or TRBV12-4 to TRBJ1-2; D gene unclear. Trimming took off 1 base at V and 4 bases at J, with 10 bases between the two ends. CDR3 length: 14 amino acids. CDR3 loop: CASSLGTGFYGYTF. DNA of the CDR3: TGTGCCAGCAGTTTAGGGACGGGGTTCTATGGCTACACCTTC.

For the CDR3, the DNA is TGTGCCAGCCTCGCAACAGGACAGGGGGTAGATACGCAGTATTTT. Protein sequence: CASLATGQGVDTQYF. This chain joins TRBV3-1 and TRBJ2-3; 10 bases match TRBD1. Germline values: CDR1 LGHDT, CDR2 YNNKEL (reference sequence). Losses at the gene ends were 8 bases for V and 5 bases for J; bases not matched to a gene: 10. This CDR3 has 15 residues.

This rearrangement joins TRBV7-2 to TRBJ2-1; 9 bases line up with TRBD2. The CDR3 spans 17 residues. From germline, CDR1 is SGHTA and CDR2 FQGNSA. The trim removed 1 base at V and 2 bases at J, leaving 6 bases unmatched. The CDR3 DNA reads TGTGCCAGCAGCTTAGTCGGGCTAGCGGGAACCTACAATGAGCAGTTCTTC. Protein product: CASSLVGLAGTYNEQFF.

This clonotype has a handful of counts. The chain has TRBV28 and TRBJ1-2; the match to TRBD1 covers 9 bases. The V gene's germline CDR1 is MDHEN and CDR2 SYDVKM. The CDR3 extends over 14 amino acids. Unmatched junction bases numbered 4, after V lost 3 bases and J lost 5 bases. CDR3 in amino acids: CASSLRGQGYGYTF. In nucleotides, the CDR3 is TGTGCCAGCAGTTTGAGGGGACAGGGATATGGCTACACCTTC.

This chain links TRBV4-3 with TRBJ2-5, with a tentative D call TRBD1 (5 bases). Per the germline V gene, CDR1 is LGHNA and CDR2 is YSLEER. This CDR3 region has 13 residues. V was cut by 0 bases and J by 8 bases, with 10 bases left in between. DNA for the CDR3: TGCGCCAGCAGCCAAGACATACAGGACACCCAGTACTTC. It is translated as CASSQDIQDTQYF.

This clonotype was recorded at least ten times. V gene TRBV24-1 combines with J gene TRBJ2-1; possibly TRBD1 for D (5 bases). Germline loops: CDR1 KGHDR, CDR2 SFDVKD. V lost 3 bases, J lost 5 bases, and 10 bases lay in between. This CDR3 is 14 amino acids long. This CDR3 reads CATSDATGNNEQFF. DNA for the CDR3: TGTGCCACCAGTGATGCAACAGGTAACAATGAGCAGTTCTTC.

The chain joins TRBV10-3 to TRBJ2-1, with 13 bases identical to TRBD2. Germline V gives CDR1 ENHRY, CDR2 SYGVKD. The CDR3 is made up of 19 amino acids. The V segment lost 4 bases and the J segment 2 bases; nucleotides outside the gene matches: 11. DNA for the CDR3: TGTGCCATCAGTGGACTAGCGGGGGGCCCATCGGGGGCCTACAATGAGCAGTTCTTC. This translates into CAISGLAGGPSGAYNEQFF.

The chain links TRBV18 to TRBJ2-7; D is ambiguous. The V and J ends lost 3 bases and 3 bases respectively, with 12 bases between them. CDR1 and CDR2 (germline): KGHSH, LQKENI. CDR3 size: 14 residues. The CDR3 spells CASSPTSTNYEQYF. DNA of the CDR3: TGTGCCAGCTCACCGACATCTACTAACTACGAGCAGTACTTC.

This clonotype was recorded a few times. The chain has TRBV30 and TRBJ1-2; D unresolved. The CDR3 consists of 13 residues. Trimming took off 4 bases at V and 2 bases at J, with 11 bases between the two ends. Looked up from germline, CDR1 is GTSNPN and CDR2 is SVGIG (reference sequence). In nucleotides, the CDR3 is TGTGCCTGGACGGGCAGTAGAAACTATGGCTACACCTTC. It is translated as CAWTGSRNYGYTF.

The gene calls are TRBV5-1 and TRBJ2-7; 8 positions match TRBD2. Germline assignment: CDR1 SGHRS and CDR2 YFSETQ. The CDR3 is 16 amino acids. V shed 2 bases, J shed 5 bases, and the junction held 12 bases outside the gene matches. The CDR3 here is CASSFELAAVSDEQYF. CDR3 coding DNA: TGCGCCAGCAGCTTCGAACTAGCGGCAGTATCAGACGAGCAGTACTTC.

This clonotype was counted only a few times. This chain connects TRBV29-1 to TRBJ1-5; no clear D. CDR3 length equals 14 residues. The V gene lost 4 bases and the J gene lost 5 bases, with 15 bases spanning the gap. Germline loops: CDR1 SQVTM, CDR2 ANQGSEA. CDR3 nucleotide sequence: TGCAGCGTTGTGGTCCGACGTACCGATCAGCCCCAGCATTTT. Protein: CSVVVRRTDQPQHF. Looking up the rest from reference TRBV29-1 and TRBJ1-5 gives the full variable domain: SAVISQKPSRDICQRGTSLTIQCQVDSQVTMMFWYRQQPGQSLTLIATANQGSEATYESGFVIDKFPISRPNLTFSTLTVSNMSPEDSSIYLCSVVVRRTDQPQHFGDGTRLSIL.

CDR3 sequence: CASSLARTGGAETQYF. The CDR3 region has the DNA TGTGCCAGCAGCTTGGCAAGGACAGGGGGCGCGGAGACCCAGTACTTC. The rearrangement links TRBV5-6 to TRBJ2-5; 11 bases agree with TRBD1. Germline CDR1 is SGHDT and CDR2 is YYEEEE. Germline trimming cut 0 bases from V and 5 bases from J; bases unmatched to any gene: 6. The CDR3 is 16 amino acids.

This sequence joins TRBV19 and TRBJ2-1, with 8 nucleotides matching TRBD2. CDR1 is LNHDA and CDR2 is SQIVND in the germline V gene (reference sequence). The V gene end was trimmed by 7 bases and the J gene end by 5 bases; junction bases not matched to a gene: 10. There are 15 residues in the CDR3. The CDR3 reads CASNAAAGVHNEQFF. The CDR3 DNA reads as TGTGCCAGTAATGCTGCAGCGGGAGTACACAATGAGCAGTTCTTC.